This TCR beta chain was sequenced in a study of spatial heterogeneity in lung cancer. The wider study: There were consistently more beta-chain sequences detected than alpha-chain sequences. A unique TCR and UMI combination showed up more than ten times in raw reads, on average.

Time point defined: sample taken at primary tumor resection. Without sorting, whole RNA was sequenced from tumor, nontumor lung or frozen PBMC. Samples were donated by 72 untreated early-stage non-small cell lung cancer patients. TCRdb recomputed calls from the 5' RACE reads with MiXCR, one row per CDR3 protein. The sample records tens of thousands of distinct CDR3 sequences, roughly 8.4% being singletons. Worth noting for this clonotype: This may stem from a read error, because a much larger clone lies one nucleotide away.

This clonotype originated in a female donor with early-stage non-small cell lung cancer. The sequencing used PBMCs, collected at surgery.

The CDR3, as DNA: TGTGCCACCGGAACAGGGTCCCGCACCGGGAAGCTGTTTTTT. Protein: CATGTGSRTGKLFF. This chain links TRBV7-9 with TRBJ2-2; tentatively, D is TRBD1 (6 bases). Germline CDR1 SEHNR, CDR2 FQNEAQ (reference sequence). This CDR3 contains 14 residues.